These T cell receptor beta chains were read from a single sample in a study of vaccination and CD4 T cells after COVID-19. No antigen has been assigned to these receptors. TCRdb analysed the PCR reads with MiXCR anew, one entry per CDR3 protein. The sample comprises some 10,000 distinct CDR3 sequences, around 20% of which are singletons, and about 12% rests with the top ten. This material consisted of CD4+ T cells from blood, cultured in vitro, taken after SARS-CoV-2 vaccination. These receptors all come from a human donor who had recovered from COVID-19. Both conserved end residues are part of each CDR3. The order of the fields is J gene, V gene, D gene, clone size, CDR3 DNA, CDR3 protein. D genes are given only for firm matches. Some rows mark clone size as missing; the rest say once, few, many or name a class of expanded clone.

j_gene: TRBJ2-7
v_gene: TRBV28
d_gene: TRBD1
abundance: few
CDR3nt: TGTGCCAGCAGTCAACAGGGGGCCACGGACTACGAGCAGTACTTC
CDR3aa: CASSQQGATDYEQYF

j_gene: TRBJ2-1
v_gene: TRBV6-2/TRBV6-3
d_gene: TRBD1
abundance: -
CDR3nt: TGTGCCAGCAGTCGGCCCCGCCTACAGGGGGCGAACTATGAGCAGTTCTTC
CDR3aa: CASSRPRLQGANYEQFF

j_gene: TRBJ1-1
v_gene: TRBV18
d_gene: TRBD1
abundance: -
CDR3nt: TGTGCCAGCTCAGCCGGGACAGGGTCGAACACTGAAGCTTTCTTT
CDR3aa: CASSAGTGSNTEAFF

j_gene: TRBJ2-2
v_gene: TRBV7-3
d_gene: -
abundance: few
CDR3nt: TGTGCCAGCAGCCTATCGGGACTGCGGGACACCGGGGAGCTGTTTTTT
CDR3aa: CASSLSGLRDTGELFF

j_gene: TRBJ1-2
v_gene: TRBV12-3/TRBV12-4
d_gene: TRBD1
abundance: -
CDR3nt: TGTGCCAGCAGTTTGACCGGGACAGAATACAACTATGGCTACACCTTC
CDR3aa: CASSLTGTEYNYGYTF

j_gene: TRBJ2-7
v_gene: TRBV6-1
d_gene: -
abundance: medium-sized
CDR3nt: TGTGCCAGCAGTGACCGCATCTCCTACGAGCAGTACTTC
CDR3aa: CASSDRISYEQYF

j_gene: TRBJ2-7
v_gene: TRBV28
d_gene: -
abundance: medium-sized
CDR3nt: TGTGCCAGCAGTTTATCTGGGAGCGAGCAGTACTTC
CDR3aa: CASSLSGSEQYF

j_gene: TRBJ2-3
v_gene: TRBV10-3
d_gene: -
abundance: -
CDR3nt: TGTGCCATCAGCTCTGAGTTAGGCACAGATACGCAGTATTTT
CDR3aa: CAISSELGTDTQYF

j_gene: TRBJ2-3
v_gene: TRBV20-1
d_gene: TRBD2
abundance: few
CDR3nt: TGCAGTGCTAAAACTAGCGGCTCAAGGGATACGCAGTATTTT
CDR3aa: CSAKTSGSRDTQYF

j_gene: TRBJ1-5
v_gene: TRBV28
d_gene: -
abundance: few
CDR3nt: TGTGCCAGCAGTTTAAGTACGGGGTATCAGCCCCAGCATTTT
CDR3aa: CASSLSTGYQPQHF

j_gene: TRBJ1-2
v_gene: TRBV7-9
d_gene: -
abundance: -
CDR3nt: TGTGCCAGCAGCTTAGTCGCAGCTAACTATGGCTACACCTTC
CDR3aa: CASSLVAANYGYTF

j_gene: TRBJ1-1
v_gene: TRBV15
d_gene: -
abundance: -
CDR3nt: TGTGCCACCAGCAGAGCTCAACAGGGGAACACTGAAGCTTTCTTT
CDR3aa: CATSRAQQGNTEAFF

j_gene: TRBJ2-1
v_gene: TRBV11-3
d_gene: -
abundance: -
CDR3nt: TGTGCCAGCAGCTTTGGTAGCTACAATGAGCAGTTCTTC
CDR3aa: CASSFGSYNEQFF

j_gene: TRBJ2-7
v_gene: TRBV15
d_gene: -
abundance: -
CDR3nt: TGTGCCACCAGCAGGGTCCCCTTATCCTACGAGCAGTACTTC
CDR3aa: CATSRVPLSYEQYF

j_gene: TRBJ1-5
v_gene: TRBV27
d_gene: TRBD1
abundance: medium-sized
CDR3nt: TGTGCCAGCAGTATCCGACAGGGGAAGTGCAGGTCCCAGCATTTT
CDR3aa: CASSIRQGKCRSQHF

j_gene: TRBJ1-6
v_gene: TRBV7-9
d_gene: -
abundance: -
CDR3nt: TGTGCCAGCAGCTTAGCACTTAATCCACCCCTCCACTTT
CDR3aa: CASSLALNPPLHF

j_gene: TRBJ1-2
v_gene: TRBV7-2
d_gene: TRBD1
abundance: -
CDR3nt: TGTGCCAGCACCCCCATTGGCGGGACAGGGGGCTATGGCTACACCTTC
CDR3aa: CASTPIGGTGGYGYTF

j_gene: TRBJ2-2
v_gene: TRBV19
d_gene: -
abundance: -
CDR3nt: TGTGCCAGTAAATTGGACCCCTGGGGCACCGGGGAGCTGTTTTTT
CDR3aa: CASKLDPWGTGELFF

j_gene: TRBJ1-1
v_gene: TRBV20-1
d_gene: TRBD1
abundance: -
CDR3nt: TGCAGTGCGTCGGACAGGAGGAAAGCTTTCTTT
CDR3aa: CSASDRRKAFF

j_gene: TRBJ2-1
v_gene: TRBV4-3
d_gene: -
abundance: -
CDR3nt: TGCGCCAGCAGCCAAGATTTAGTAGGCCAAAAGTACAATGAGCAGTTCTTC
CDR3aa: CASSQDLVGQKYNEQFF

j_gene: TRBJ2-3
v_gene: TRBV14
d_gene: -
abundance: few
CDR3nt: TGTGCCAGCAGCCAGACTATCCTCACAGATACGCAGTATTTT
CDR3aa: CASSQTILTDTQYF

j_gene: TRBJ2-7
v_gene: TRBV2
d_gene: -
abundance: few
CDR3nt: TGTGCCACCACGAGGGACTCCTACGAGCAGTACTTC
CDR3aa: CATTRDSYEQYF

j_gene: TRBJ2-6
v_gene: TRBV19
d_gene: -
abundance: medium-sized
CDR3nt: TGTGCCAGTAGTATACCGACAGGGAGGGCTGGGGCCAACGTCCTGACTTTC
CDR3aa: CASSIPTGRAGANVLTF

j_gene: TRBJ2-1
v_gene: TRBV20-1
d_gene: TRBD2
abundance: -
CDR3nt: TGCAGTGCTAGATGGGGCTCCGGGACTAGTTCGTACAATGAGCAGTTCTTC
CDR3aa: CSARWGSGTSSYNEQFF